The 4 T cell receptor beta chains presented below share a single source sample, sequenced in a study of beta chain features in type 1 diabetes. These receptors have no identified antigens. Findings of the study overall: Shortening that was moderate but significant affected the TCRB CDR3s of Type 1 diabetes patients in all four CD4+ subsets.

Expressed TCRB transcripts were sequenced because the isolated RNA had all been reverse transcribed beforehand. Libraries were prepared by immunoSEQ multiplex PCR; TCRdb keeps only in-frame clonotypes and omits some of them. This table has around 140,000 clones, 7.5% to 9.5% appearing once. Sequenced material: central memory CD4+ T cells from blood. The receptors were sampled from a man aged 25-45 years with type 1 diabetes.

This sequence joins TRBV28 and TRBJ1-2; D remains ambiguous. From germline, CDR1 is MDHEN and CDR2 SYDVKM. Trimming cost V 3 bases and J 4 bases, with 6 bases left between them. The CDR3 extends over 12 amino acids. The CDR3 region is CASSLAAYGYTF. The CDR3, as DNA: TGTGCCAGCAGTTTGGCGGCCTATGGCTACACCTTC.

The rearrangement links TRBV29-1 to TRBJ1-1, with D possibly TRBD1 on 5 matching bases. The CDR3 is 14 amino acids. Germline CDR1 SQVTM, CDR2 ANQGSEA. The CDR3 loop reads CGILGGTGSTEAFF. The CDR3 DNA reads TGCGGCATCCTGGGGGGGACGGGATCCACTGAAGCTTTCTTT.

DNA for the CDR3: TGTGCCAGCAAAAGAGGGGGCGACGCAGATACGCAGTATTTT. Translated, it gives CASKRGGDADTQYF. The genes are TRBV2 and TRBJ2-3, with 7 nucleotides matching TRBD1. Germline CDR1 and CDR2: SNHLY and FYNNEI. V trimming: 7 bases; J trimming: 4 bases; junction bases outside the gene matches: 8. This CDR3 comprises 14 residues.

CDR3 loop: CAWKPRVEYGNTIYF. In DNA form, the CDR3 reads TGTGCCTGGAAGCCTCGAGTTGAGTACGGAAACACCATATATTTT. This rearrangement joins TRBV30 to TRBJ1-3; D gene unclear. Trimming stripped 4 bases from V and 4 bases from J, with 17 bases between. Germline loops: CDR1 GTSNPN, CDR2 SVGIG (reference sequence). The length of the CDR3 is 15 residues.